This T cell receptor beta chain was sequenced in a study of T cells expressing NK-cell markers. Overall study: Sorted T-cell subsets CD3+CD56+NKG2C+, CD3+CD56+NKG2C- and CD3+CD56-NKG2C+ were TCR beta-sequenced. Just one sequenced donor of eight was HCMV-seronegative, while seven were seropositive.

TCRdb re-called the 5' RACE reads, yielding one record per CDR3 amino acid sequence without DNA. Across 550,000 or so distinct CDR3 sequences, the top ten clones capture roughly 3.4% of the sample. Worth noting for this clonotype: Its antigen remains unknown.

The study, taken as a whole, reports: Each of 5 to 7 donors carried dominant NKG2C+ clonotypes accounting for about 1.0-8% of CD8+ T cells. For four donors, these clonotypes were likewise the leading ones in the CD3+CD56-NKG2C+ fraction.

Source material: blood T cells: a sorted CD56 or NKG2C T cell subset, CD4+ or CD8+ T cells, or bulk PBMC T cells (not recorded which). The sequence derives from a man younger than 35 in good health.

The CDR3 loop reads CASSPAQGPEKLFF. V usage is TRBV6-1 and J usage is TRBJ1-4; TCRdb names TRBD1, which stays unverified in the absence of DNA. The CDR3 has 14 amino acids. CDR1 is MNHNS, CDR2 SASEGT, per germline.